The sequence of this T cell receptor (beta chain) was determined in a study of CD4 and CD8 cells across lung adenocarcinoma regions. CDR3 length: 15 residues. Germline loops: CDR1 MGHDK, CDR2 SYGVNS. V shed 4 bases, J shed 4 bases, and the junction held 7 bases outside the gene matches. Donors had localized lung adenocarcinoma, a non-small cell lung cancer. TCRdb re-analysed the PCR reads in MiXCR, keeping a single row per CDR3 protein. The sample lists 20,000 or so distinct CDR3 sequences; approximately 50% were seen once. This TCR derives from a male donor with lung adenocarcinoma. The CD4 and CD8 labels of this study may be unreliable. The rearrangement uses TRBV25-1 and TRBJ2-3, with 8 bases identical to TRBD2. Specimen: CD8+ T cells from the margin of a lung tumor. The CDR3 protein is CASSVTSGGADTQYF. Written as DNA, the CDR3 is TGTGCCAGCAGTGTTACTAGCGGAGGGGCAGATACGCAGTATTTT.